This T cell receptor (beta chain) was captured in a study of tumor-infiltrating lymphocytes in oesophageal squamous cell carcinoma (dated by TCRdb to the mid-2010s). Library preparation used PCR. The data were produced on an Illumina HiSeq 2000. Using fastp at Q25 and MiXCR, TCRdb reprocessed the public reads and kept productive beta chains. Duplicate CDR3 protein sequences are folded into a single record with the most common DNA and genes. This sample lists about 17,000 distinct CDR3 sequences; around 46% were detected once. The ten largest clonotypes hold around 30% of the sample. From a lookup of the germline V gene, CDR1 and CDR2 are SGHTA and FQGTGA. V lost 5 bases and J lost 2 bases; the stretch between them is 8 bases long. From the cysteine up to the phenylalanine, the CDR3 has a length of 13 residues. Just CDR3 DNA is preserved here, 39 bases in frame from base 1. By how much of the sample it makes up, this clonotype is large (0.1 to 1%). Its antigen is currently not known. It has no much larger one-base neighbor in the sample; base qualities were not kept.

The V and J genes are TRBV7-3 and TRBJ2-3, with no D gene named confidently. This receptor was identified in a female donor with esophageal squamous cell carcinoma. Sequenced sample: normal esophageal tissue next to the tumor. The CDR3 region has the sequence CASSPKPTDTQYF. The base sequence is TGTGCCAGCAGCCCCAAGCCCACAGATACGCAGTATTTT.